These 11 T cell receptor beta chains were sequenced from one sample in a study of control samples from healthy donors and cancer patients. Libraries were prepared by immunoSEQ multiplex PCR; TCRdb keeps only in-frame clonotypes and omits some of them. Found here are about 120,000 clones, more than 85% of them singletons; the top ten hold around 1.6%. The sample consisted of PBMCs. The receptor source for this set is a man aged 50 or older with head and neck cancer.

V and J are TRBV9 and TRBJ2-3; no clear D. There are 12 residues in the CDR3. CDR1 is SGDLS, CDR2 YYNGEE, per germline. V was trimmed by 4 bases and J by 3 bases, leaving 6 bases between them. CDR3 protein: CASSRATDTQYF. The CDR3 bases are TGTGCCAGCAGCAGGGCTACAGATACGCAGTATTTT.

The J gene is TRBJ1-2, the V gene TRBV3-1 (or the pseudogene TRBV3-2); no clear D gene. Deletions cut 1 base from V and 6 bases from J, with 15 bases between. CDR1 LGHDT and CDR2 YNNKEL come from the germline V gene (reference sequence). This CDR3 spans 15 amino acids. The CDR3 loop is CASSQGWTKADGYTF. The CDR3 region has the DNA TGTGCCAGCAGCCAAGGGTGGACGAAAGCTGATGGCTACACCTTC.

The chain carries TRBV9 and TRBJ1-1; possible D gene TRBD1, 5 bases. The CDR3 loop spans 18 amino acids. CDR1 SGDLS and CDR2 YYNGEE come from the germline V gene. The V and J ends lost 3 bases and 6 bases respectively, with 27 bases between them. CDR3 residues: CASSANKVLSGGTPEAFF. The CDR3 coding sequence is TGTGCCAGCAGCGCGAATAAGGTCCTTTCGGGGGGTACGCCTGAAGCTTTCTTT. The full variable domain, its missing parts supplied by reference TRBV9 and TRBJ1-1, is DSGVTQTPKHLITATGQRVTLRCSPRSGDLSVYWYQQSLDQGLQFLIQYYNGEERAKGNILERFSAQQFPDLHSELNLSSLELGDSALYFCASSANKVLSGGTPEAFFGQGTRLTVV.

V is TRBV29-1 and J is TRBJ2-7; TRBD1 or TRBD2 may be the D gene (5 bases each). CDR1 is SQVTM and CDR2 is ANQGSEA in the germline V gene. The CDR3 length is 13 residues. V lost 3 bases and J lost 1, with 10 bases in between. The CDR3 loop is CSVDGGPSYEQYF. CDR3 nucleotide sequence: TGCAGCGTTGATGGGGGTCCTTCCTACGAGCAGTACTTC.

V gene TRBV9 combines with J gene TRBJ2-3; 7 positions match TRBD1. V lost 3 bases, J lost 5 bases, and 9 bases stayed unmatched. The CDR3 loop spans 15 amino acids. Germline-derived CDR1 and CDR2 are SGDLS and YYNGEE. The CDR3 DNA follows: TGTGCCAGCAGCGGGAACTCTTACAGGGGAGATACGCAGTATTTT. Its translation is CASSGNSYRGDTQYF.

The chain uses TRBV7-6 and TRBJ2-2; a weak D match, TRBD1 (6 bases). V was cut by 1 base and J by 6 bases, with 6 bases left in between. The CDR3 has 13 amino acids. CDR1 and CDR2 from the germline V gene are SGHVS and FNYEAQ. The CDR3 coding sequence is TGTGCCAGCAGCTTAGGGACAGCCGGGGAGCTGTTTTTT. Translated: CASSLGTAGELFF.

This chain joins TRBV5-1 and TRBJ2-1; 7 bases are shared with TRBD2. The V gene end was trimmed by 1 base and the J gene end by 8 bases; junction bases not matched to a gene: 12. This CDR3 comprises 16 residues. CDR1 and CDR2 from the germline V gene are SGHRS and YFSETQ. CDR3 amino acids: CASSLIGGISSDEQFF. For the CDR3, the DNA is TGCGCCAGCAGCTTGATCGGGGGGATTTCTTCGGATGAGCAGTTCTTC.

The chain is built from TRBV7-8 and TRBJ1-2; possible D gene TRBD1, 6 bases. Germline CDR1 SGHVS, CDR2 FQNEAQ. The germline V and J ends were trimmed by 4 bases and 1 base, with 7 bases remaining between them. The CDR3 extends over 13 amino acids. The CDR3 sequence: CASSSDSNYGYTF. Here the CDR3 DNA reads TGTGCCAGCAGCTCGGACAGTAACTATGGCTACACCTTC.

The chain uses TRBV19 and TRBJ2-1, with no clear D. CDR1 LNHDA and CDR2 SQIVND come from the germline V gene (reference sequence). Trimming took 6 bases from V and 0 from J, leaving 9 bases between them. The CDR3 totals 14 residues. The CDR3 DNA sequence: TGTGCCAGTAGGGAGATGAGCTCCTACAATGAGCAGTTCTTC. It yields the protein CASREMSSYNEQFF. The full variable domain, completed using reference TRBV19 and TRBJ2-1, is DGGITQSPKYLFRKEGQNVTLSCEQNLNHDAMYWYRQDPGQGLRLIYYSQIVNDFQKGDIAEGYSVSREKKESFPLTVTSAQKNPTAFYLCASREMSSYNEQFFGPGTRLTVL.

V usage is TRBV5-4 and J usage is TRBJ2-7, with D perhaps TRBD2 (6 bases). CDR1 is SGHNT and CDR2 is YYREEE in the germline V gene (reference sequence). This CDR3 is 15 amino acids long. V lost 0 bases and J 0 bases, leaving 10 bases between the germline ends. The CDR3 DNA sequence: TGTGCCAGCAGCTTGGAGGCGGGAAGCTCCTACGAGCAGTACTTC. Its translation is CASSLEAGSSYEQYF.

The chain has TRBV6-1 and TRBJ1-6; D is ambiguous. The CDR3 runs to 14 residues. Trimming removed 2 bases from V and 7 bases from J, with 9 bases in between. In germline, CDR1 is MNHNS, CDR2 SASEGT. The CDR3 here is CASSEQPANSPLHF. CDR3 coding DNA: TGTGCCAGCAGTGAACAACCGGCGAATTCACCCCTCCACTTT.